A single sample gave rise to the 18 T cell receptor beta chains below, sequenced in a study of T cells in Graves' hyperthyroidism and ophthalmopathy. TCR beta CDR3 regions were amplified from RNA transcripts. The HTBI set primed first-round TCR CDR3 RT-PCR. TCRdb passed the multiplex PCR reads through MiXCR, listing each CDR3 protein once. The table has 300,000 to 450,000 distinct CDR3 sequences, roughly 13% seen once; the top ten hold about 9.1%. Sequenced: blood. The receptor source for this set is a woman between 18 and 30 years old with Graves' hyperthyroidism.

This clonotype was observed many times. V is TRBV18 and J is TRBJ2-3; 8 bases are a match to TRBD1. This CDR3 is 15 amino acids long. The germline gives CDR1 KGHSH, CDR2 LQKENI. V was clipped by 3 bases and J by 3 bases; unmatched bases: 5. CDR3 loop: CASSPGQGGTDTQYF. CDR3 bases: TGTGCCAGCTCACCTGGACAGGGTGGAACAGATACGCAGTATTTT.

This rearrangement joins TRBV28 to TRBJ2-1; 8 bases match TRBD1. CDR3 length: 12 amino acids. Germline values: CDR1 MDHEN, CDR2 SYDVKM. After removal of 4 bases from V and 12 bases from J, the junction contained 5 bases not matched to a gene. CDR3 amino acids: CASSSPGGGQFF. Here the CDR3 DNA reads TGTGCCAGCAGTTCTCCAGGGGGCGGGCAGTTCTTC.

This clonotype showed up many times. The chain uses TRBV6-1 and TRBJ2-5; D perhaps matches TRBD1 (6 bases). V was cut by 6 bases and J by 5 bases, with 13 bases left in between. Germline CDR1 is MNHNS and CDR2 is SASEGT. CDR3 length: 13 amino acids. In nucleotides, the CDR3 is TGTGCCAGCAGAACAGGGTCAGGGGAGACCCAGTACTTC. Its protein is CASRTGSGETQYF.

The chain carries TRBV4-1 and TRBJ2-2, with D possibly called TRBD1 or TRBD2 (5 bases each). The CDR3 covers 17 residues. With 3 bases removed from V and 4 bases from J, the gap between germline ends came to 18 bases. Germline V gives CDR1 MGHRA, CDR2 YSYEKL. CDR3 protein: CASSHPDGGALTGELFF. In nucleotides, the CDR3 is TGCGCCAGCAGCCACCCTGATGGGGGAGCCCTCACCGGGGAGCTGTTTTTT.

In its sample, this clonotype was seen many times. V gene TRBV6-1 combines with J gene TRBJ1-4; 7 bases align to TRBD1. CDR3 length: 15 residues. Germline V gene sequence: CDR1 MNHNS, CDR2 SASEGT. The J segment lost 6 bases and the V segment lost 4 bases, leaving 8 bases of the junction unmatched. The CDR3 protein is CASSALRGLDEKLFF. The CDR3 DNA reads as TGTGCCAGCAGTGCCCTCAGGGGGTTGGATGAAAAACTGTTTTTT.

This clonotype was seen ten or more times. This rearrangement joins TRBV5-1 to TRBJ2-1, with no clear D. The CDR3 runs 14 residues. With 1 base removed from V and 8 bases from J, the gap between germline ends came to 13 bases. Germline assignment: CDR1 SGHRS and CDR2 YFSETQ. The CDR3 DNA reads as TGCGCCAGCAGCTTGAGTTCCTTTGGGGATGAGCAGTTCTTC. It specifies CASSLSSFGDEQFF. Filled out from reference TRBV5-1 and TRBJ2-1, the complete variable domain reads KAGVTQTPRYLIKTRGQQVTLSCSPISGHRSVSWYQQTPGQGLQFLFEYFSETQRNKGNFPGRFSGRQFSNSRSEMNVSTLELGDSALYLCASSLSSFGDEQFFGPGTRLTVL.

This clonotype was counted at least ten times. The CDR3 here is CASNGQQETQYF. CDR3 nucleotides: TGTGCCAGCAACGGGCAGCAAGAGACCCAGTACTTC. The chain recombines TRBV12-3 or TRBV12-4 with TRBJ2-5; D is unresolved. The CDR3 has 12 amino acids. With 7 bases removed from V and 2 bases from J, the gap between germline ends came to 8 bases.

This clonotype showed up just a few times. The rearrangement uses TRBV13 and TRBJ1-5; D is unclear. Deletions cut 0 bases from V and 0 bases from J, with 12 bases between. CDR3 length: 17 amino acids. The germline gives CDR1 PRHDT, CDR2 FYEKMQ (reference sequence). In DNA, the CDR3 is TGTGCCAGCAGCTTAGGCCGGTTAGGGTATAGCAATCAGCCCCAGCATTTT. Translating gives CASSLGRLGYSNQPQHF.

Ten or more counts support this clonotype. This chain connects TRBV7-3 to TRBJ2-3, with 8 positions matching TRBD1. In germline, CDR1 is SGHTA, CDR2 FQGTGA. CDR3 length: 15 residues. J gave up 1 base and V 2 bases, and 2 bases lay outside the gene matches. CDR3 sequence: CASSLQGAGTDTQYF. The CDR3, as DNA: TGTGCCAGCAGCTTACAGGGGGCGGGCACAGATACGCAGTATTTT.

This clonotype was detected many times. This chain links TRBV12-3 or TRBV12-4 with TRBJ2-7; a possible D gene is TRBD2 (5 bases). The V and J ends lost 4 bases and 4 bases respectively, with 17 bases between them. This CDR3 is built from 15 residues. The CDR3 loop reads CASSSRGSAQYEQYF. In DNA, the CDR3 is TGTGCCAGCAGTTCTCGGGGTAGCGCTCAATACGAGCAGTACTTC.

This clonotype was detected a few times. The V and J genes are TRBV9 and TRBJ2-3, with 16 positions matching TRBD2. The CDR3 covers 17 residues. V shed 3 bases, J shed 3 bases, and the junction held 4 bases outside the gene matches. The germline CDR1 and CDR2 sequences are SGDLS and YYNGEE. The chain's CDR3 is CASSEGLAGGGTDTQYF. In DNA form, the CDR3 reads TGTGCCAGCAGCGAGGGACTAGCGGGGGGGGGGACAGATACGCAGTATTTT.

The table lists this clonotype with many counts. The CDR3 loop is CAIVAGGTGELFF. The CDR3 bases are TGTGCCATCGTAGCGGGGGGAACCGGGGAGCTGTTTTTT. The chain joins TRBV6-1 to TRBJ2-2; TRBD2 aligns across 10 bases. CDR3 length: 13 residues. The V gene's germline CDR1 is MNHNS and CDR2 SASEGT. V lost 10 bases, J lost 5 bases, and 4 bases stayed unmatched.

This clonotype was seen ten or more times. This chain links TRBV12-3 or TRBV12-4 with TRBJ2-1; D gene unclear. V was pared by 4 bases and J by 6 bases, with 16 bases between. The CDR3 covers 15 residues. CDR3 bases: TGTGCCAGCAGTTCCCGTCAGGACCCAACCAATGAGCAGTTCTTC. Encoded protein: CASSSRQDPTNEQFF.

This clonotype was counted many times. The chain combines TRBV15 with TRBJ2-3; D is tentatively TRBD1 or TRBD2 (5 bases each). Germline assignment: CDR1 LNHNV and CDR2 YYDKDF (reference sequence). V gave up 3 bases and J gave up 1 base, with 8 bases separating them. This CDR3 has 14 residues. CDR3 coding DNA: TGTGCCACCAGCAGGGGACCCCGCACAGATACGCAGTATTTT. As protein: CATSRGPRTDTQYF.

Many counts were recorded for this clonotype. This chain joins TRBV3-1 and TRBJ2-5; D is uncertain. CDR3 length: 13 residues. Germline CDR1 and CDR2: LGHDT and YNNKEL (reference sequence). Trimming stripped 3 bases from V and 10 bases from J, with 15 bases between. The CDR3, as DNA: TGTGCCAGCAGCCAGACGAGCGCCGGAGACCAGTACTTC. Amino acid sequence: CASSQTSAGDQYF.

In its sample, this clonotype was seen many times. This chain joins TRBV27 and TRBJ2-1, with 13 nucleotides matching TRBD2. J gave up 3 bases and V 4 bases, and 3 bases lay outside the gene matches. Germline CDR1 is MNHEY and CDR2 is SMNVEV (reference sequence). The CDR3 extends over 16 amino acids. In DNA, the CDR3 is TGTGCCAGCAGTTCCGGACTAGCGGGAGACTACAATGAGCAGTTCTTC. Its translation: CASSSGLAGDYNEQFF.

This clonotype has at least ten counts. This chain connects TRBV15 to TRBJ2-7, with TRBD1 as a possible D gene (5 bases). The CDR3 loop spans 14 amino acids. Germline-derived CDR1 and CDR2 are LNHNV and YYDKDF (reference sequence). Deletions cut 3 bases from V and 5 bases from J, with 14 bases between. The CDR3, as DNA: TGTGCCACCAGCAGGGGAATAGACAGCCACGAGCAGTACTTC. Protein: CATSRGIDSHEQYF.

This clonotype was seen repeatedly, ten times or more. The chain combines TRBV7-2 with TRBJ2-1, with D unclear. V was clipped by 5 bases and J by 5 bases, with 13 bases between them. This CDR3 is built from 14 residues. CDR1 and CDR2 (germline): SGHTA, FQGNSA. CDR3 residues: CASSQFSYNNEQFF. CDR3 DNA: TGTGCCAGCAGCCAATTCTCCTACAACAATGAGCAGTTCTTC.